This TCR beta chain came from a study of T cell responses to AZD1222 COVID-19 vaccine. Study observations and caveats: Clonal diversity was possibly underestimated, and white British individuals and females predominated among donors. Baseline seropositivity occurred in only a handful of AZD1222 recipients. Recipients of two AZD1222 doses showed rising Spike-specific TCR breadth and depth.

Trimming removed 0 bases from V and 6 bases from J, with 10 bases in between. The CDR3 runs 14 residues. Germline CDR1 reads MNHEY; CDR2 reads SVGAGI. With respect to this clone: No antigen is known for it.

Libraries were prepared by immunoSEQ multiplex PCR; TCRdb keeps only in-frame clonotypes and omits some of them. The sample shows about 120,000 clones, about nine tenths of them seen only once. This clonotype originated in an adult who received the AZD1222 COVID-19 vaccine. This sequence joins TRBV6-5 and TRBJ2-3, with a tentative D call TRBD2 (5 bases). Sequenced material: peripheral blood, taken 28 days after the second AZD1222 dose. The CDR3 coding sequence is TGTGCCAGCAGTTACTCGACCCCGGGGGATACGCAGTATTTT. Translating it yields CASSYSTPGDTQYF.